Below, 3 T cell receptor beta chains from the same sample are listed, as sequenced in a study of T-cell reconstitution after alpha-beta-depleted transplantation in children. Unique molecular identifiers were used in preparing the TCRbeta library. MiXCR, applied by TCRdb to the PCR reads, yields one record per CDR3 protein. Of a few hundred thousand distinct CDR3 sequences detected, 13% appear once; the ten largest clones hold about 2%. The source material was PBMCs, mostly from graft donor cells, sampled 360 days after TCRalphabeta/CD19-depleted stem cell transplant. All receptors come from a male patient younger than 18 who had a stem cell transplant for acute myeloid leukemia, so the T cells may come from the graft donor.

This clonotype showed up many times. The chain carries TRBV6-5 and TRBJ2-1, with 14 bases that match TRBD2. There are 19 residues in the CDR3. V lost 0 bases, J lost 5 bases, and 9 bases stayed unmatched. The V gene's germline CDR1 is MNHEY and CDR2 SVGAGI. The CDR3 DNA is TGTGCCAGCAGTTACTCCGGGACTAGCGGGAGTACGGGTCACAATGAGCAGTTCTTC. Protein sequence: CASSYSGTSGSTGHNEQFF.

The rearrangement links TRBV5-1 to TRBJ2-5; TRBD1 might be the D (5 bases). The CDR3 is 14 amino acids. The V end lost 2 bases, the J end lost 5 bases, and 13 bases lay between the germline ends. Germline V gene sequence: CDR1 SGHRS, CDR2 YFSETQ. CDR3 DNA: TGCGCCAGCAGCTTTCGACAGTCGCCGGAGACCCAGTACTTC. As protein: CASSFRQSPETQYF.

This clonotype was seen a handful of times. The genes are TRBV4-3 and TRBJ2-7; D unresolved. Germline lookup yields CDR1 LGHNA and CDR2 YSLEER. There are 12 residues in the CDR3. V lost 0 bases and J lost 6, with 6 bases in between. CDR3 coding DNA: TGCGCCAGCAGCCAAGATACGGGCGAGCAGTACTTC. Amino acids: CASSQDTGEQYF.